A single TCR beta chain is shown here with its context. Every sample had a minimum of 6.5 million PBMCs isolated. Per sample, no less than 5 micrograms of total RNA were extracted. The V segment lost 5 bases and the J segment 2 bases; nucleotides outside the gene matches: 8. The CDR3 consists of 16 residues. Germline assignment: CDR1 SGHTA and CDR2 FQGNSA. Primed by a sample-barcoded 5' primer and a J-beta primer mix, a second PCR proceeded for about 7 to 11 cycles. MiXCR, applied by TCRdb to the 5' RACE reads, yields one record per CDR3 protein. The profile covers more than 500,000 distinct CDR3 sequences, with about 26% appearing a single time and about 18% taken by the ten largest. The data stem from a study of blood T cells in healthy people across ages.

This clonotype was obtained from a woman aged 70-85 years in good health. This chain connects TRBV7-2 to TRBJ1-2; TRBD1 matches 10 bases. Material for sequencing was blood. The CDR3 reads CASSRTGGRSNYGYTF. CDR3 bases: TGTGCCAGCAGCAGGACAGGGGGGAGGTCCAACTATGGCTACACCTTC.